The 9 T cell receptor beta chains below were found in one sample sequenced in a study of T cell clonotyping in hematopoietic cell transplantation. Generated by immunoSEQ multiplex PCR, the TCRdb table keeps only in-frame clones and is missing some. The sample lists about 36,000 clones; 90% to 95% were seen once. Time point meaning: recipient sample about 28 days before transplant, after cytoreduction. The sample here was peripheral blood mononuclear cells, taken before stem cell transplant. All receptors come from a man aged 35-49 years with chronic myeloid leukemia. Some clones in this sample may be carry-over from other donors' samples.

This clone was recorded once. The CDR3 DNA sequence: TGTGCCAGTAGGTCCCGGGACGGTAACTATGGCTACACCTTC. Its translation: CASRSRDGNYGYTF. J is TRBJ1-2 and V is TRBV19; possibly TRBD1 for D (5 bases). Germline V gives CDR1 LNHDA, CDR2 SQIVND (reference sequence). The V and J ends lost 6 bases and 1 base respectively, with 12 bases between them. CDR3 size: 14 residues.

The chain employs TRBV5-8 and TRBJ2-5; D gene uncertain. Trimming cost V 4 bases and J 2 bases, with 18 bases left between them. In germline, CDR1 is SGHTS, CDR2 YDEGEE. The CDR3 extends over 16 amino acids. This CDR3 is CASSRSSMGKQETQYF. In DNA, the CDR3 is TGTGCCAGCAGCCGTTCCTCTATGGGGAAACAAGAGACCCAGTACTTC.

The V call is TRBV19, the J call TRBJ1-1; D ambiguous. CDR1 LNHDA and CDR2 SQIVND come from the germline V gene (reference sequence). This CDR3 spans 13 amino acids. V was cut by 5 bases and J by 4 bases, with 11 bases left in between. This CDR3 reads CASSPRRSTEAFF. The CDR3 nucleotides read TGTGCCAGTAGTCCTCGGCGGAGCACTGAAGCTTTCTTT.

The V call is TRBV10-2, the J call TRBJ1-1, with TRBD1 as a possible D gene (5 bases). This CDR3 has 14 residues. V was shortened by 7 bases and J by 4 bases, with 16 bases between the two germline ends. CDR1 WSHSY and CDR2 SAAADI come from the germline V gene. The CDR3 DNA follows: TGCGCCAGCAAGCGCGGGGGTGAGTCCACTGAAGCTTTCTTT. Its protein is CASKRGGESTEAFF.

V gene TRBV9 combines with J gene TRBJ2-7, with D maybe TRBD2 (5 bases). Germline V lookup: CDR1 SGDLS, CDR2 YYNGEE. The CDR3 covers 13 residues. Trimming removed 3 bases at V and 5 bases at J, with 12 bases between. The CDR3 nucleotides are TGTGCCAGCAGCGCCAGGCCCGGGGACGAGCAGTACTTC. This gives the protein CASSARPGDEQYF.

CDR3: CASSSLIGLNTEAFF. DNA of the CDR3: TGCGCCAGCAGCTCTCTTATCGGGCTGAACACTGAAGCTTTCTTT. The chain joins TRBV5-1 to TRBJ1-1; D is unresolved. The germline gives CDR1 SGHRS, CDR2 YFSETQ. This CDR3 has 15 residues. Trimming took off 3 bases at V and 0 bases at J, with 12 bases between the two ends. The entire variable domain, with the rest obtained from reference TRBV5-1 and TRBJ1-1, is as follows: KAGVTQTPRYLIKTRGQQVTLSCSPISGHRSVSWYQQTPGQGLQFLFEYFSETQRNKGNFPGRFSGRQFSNSRSEMNVSTLELGDSALYLCASSSLIGLNTEAFFGQGTRLTVV.

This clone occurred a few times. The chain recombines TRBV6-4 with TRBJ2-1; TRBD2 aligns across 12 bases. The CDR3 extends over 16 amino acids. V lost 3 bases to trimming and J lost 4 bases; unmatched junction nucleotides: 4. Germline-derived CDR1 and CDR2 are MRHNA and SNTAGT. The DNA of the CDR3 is TGTGCCAGCAGTGAAACAGGGACTAGCGGGTACAATGAGCAGTTCTTC. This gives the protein CASSETGTSGYNEQFF.

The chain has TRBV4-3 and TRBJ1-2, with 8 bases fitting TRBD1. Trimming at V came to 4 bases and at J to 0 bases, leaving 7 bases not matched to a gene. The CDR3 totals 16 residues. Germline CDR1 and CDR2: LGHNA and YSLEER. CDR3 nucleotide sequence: TGCGCCAGCAGCCTGGGACAGGAGCCTACTAACTATGGCTACACCTTC. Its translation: CASSLGQEPTNYGYTF.

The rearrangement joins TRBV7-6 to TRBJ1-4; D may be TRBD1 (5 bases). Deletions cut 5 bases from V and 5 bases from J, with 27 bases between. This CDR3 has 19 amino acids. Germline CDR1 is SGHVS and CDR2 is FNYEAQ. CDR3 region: CASSPRSRSSTATNEKLFF. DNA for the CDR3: TGTGCCAGCAGCCCACGTAGCCGATCCTCGACAGCTACAAATGAAAAACTGTTTTTT.